This is a list of T cell receptor beta chains from one sample in a study of vaccination and CD4 T cells after COVID-19. Their recognized antigens are unknown. MiXCR, applied by TCRdb to the PCR reads, yields one record per CDR3 protein. The table has about 20,000 distinct CDR3 sequences, approximately 40% seen once. Sequencing used CD4+ T cells from blood, cultured in vitro, obtained after SARS-CoV-2 vaccination. The source of these receptors is a human donor who had recovered from COVID-19. Both conserved end residues are part of each CDR3. D genes are given only for firm matches. Rows give clone size only sometimes, using once, few, many, or a class for an expanded clone.

cdr3_nt cdr3_aa v_call clone_size j_call d_call
TGTGCCAGCAGCTTGATGGGCCAAGGATATTCACCCCTCCACTTT CASSLMGQGYSPLHF TRBV5-4 once TRBJ1-6 .
TGTGCCAGCAGCCATGGACAGGGAGAGGAGAGCAATCAGCCCCAGCATTTT CASSHGQGEESNQPQHF TRBV12-3/TRBV12-4 . TRBJ1-5 TRBD1
TGCAGTGCTAGCTTAGCGGGAAGCCTGACTTTC CSASLAGSLTF TRBV20-1 . TRBJ2-6 TRBD2
TGTGCCAGCAGCGACGAGAACTACGAGCAGTACTTC CASSDENYEQYF TRBV7-2 medium-sized TRBJ2-7 .
TGTGCCACCAGTCGGCACAGGGTTGGCTACACCTTC CATSRHRVGYTF TRBV15 . TRBJ1-2 .
TGTGCCAGCAGTGAAGCGGCAAACACCGGGGAGCTGTTTTTT CASSEAANTGELFF TRBV6-1 . TRBJ2-2 .
TGCAGTGTACCGGGACAGGGAAAAGGCCGGGAGCTGTTTTTT CSVPGQGKGRELFF TRBV20-1 . TRBJ2-2 TRBD1
TGTGCCAGCAGCTTAGATCGGACAGGGACGGGCAATGAGCAGTTCTTC CASSLDRTGTGNEQFF TRBV11-2 . TRBJ2-1 TRBD1
TGCGCCAGCAGTCACTTACGCCCGGGACAGCCCCAGCATTTT CASSHLRPGQPQHF TRBV23-1 few TRBJ1-5 .
TGTGCCAGCAGCTTAGAGGGCAGCATGGGACTAGCGGGGGGGCCGAAAGATACGCAGTATTTT CASSLEGSMGLAGGPKDTQYF TRBV7-2 . TRBJ2-3 TRBD2
TGTGCCAGCAGTTACTCGGGAGGGGATAGCGAGCAGTACTTC CASSYSGGDSEQYF TRBV6-5 few TRBJ2-7 TRBD2
TGTGCCAGCAGCTTGCGGACAGGGGATTTGGGCACTGAAGCTTTCTTT CASSLRTGDLGTEAFF TRBV7-9 . TRBJ1-1 TRBD1
TGTGCCAGCAGGCACCGGGACAGAAACGAGCAGTACTTC CASRHRDRNEQYF TRBV27 . TRBJ2-7 TRBD1
TGTGCCAGTAGCTCGACAGGGGGCAAGGGGCCCCAGCATTTT CASSSTGGKGPQHF TRBV19 few TRBJ1-5 TRBD1
TGCAGTGCTTTCTATGGCGGGTCCTACGAGCAGTACTTC CSAFYGGSYEQYF TRBV20-1 . TRBJ2-7 .
TGTGCCAGCAGTTACCGGGGACCCGCCAAGTTGCCCCAGCATTTT CASSYRGPAKLPQHF TRBV6-5 . TRBJ1-5 .
TGTGCCAGCAGTTTCCCCACTACGGACAGGGAGGATGGCACAGATACGCAGTATTTT CASSFPTTDREDGTDTQYF TRBV28 . TRBJ2-3 TRBD1
TGCAGCGTTGAAAGGGGCATGAACACTGAAGCTTTCTTT CSVERGMNTEAFF TRBV29-1 . TRBJ1-1 .
TGCAGTGCTAGGTGGGGGAACGGCTACACCTTC CSARWGNGYTF TRBV20-1 . TRBJ1-2 .
TGTGCCAGCATCCCCCCCAGGGGGGTCAATGGCTACACCTTC CASIPPRGVNGYTF TRBV7-2 few TRBJ1-2 TRBD1
TGTGCCAGCAGTTCGGGACTTCAAACCGGGGAGCTGTTTTTT CASSSGLQTGELFF TRBV12-3/TRBV12-4 once TRBJ2-2 .
TGTGCCAGCAGTATGGCAGGGGGGCGACATCAGCCCCAGCATTTT CASSMAGGRHQPQHF TRBV6-2/TRBV6-3 few TRBJ1-5 TRBD1
TGTGCCAGCAGCGGGGAGCGGGGGGCTTCCATCTACGAGCAGTACTTC CASSGERGASIYEQYF TRBV5-4 . TRBJ2-7 TRBD2
TGTGCCACCAGCAGAGATCCTGTGGGTCTAGCGGGGGAGTACCAAGAGACCCAGTACTTC CATSRDPVGLAGEYQETQYF TRBV15 few TRBJ2-5 TRBD2
TGTGCCTGGAGCGGGACTGGGGTGATGCAGTACTTC CAWSGTGVMQYF TRBV30 . TRBJ2-7 .
TGCAGTGCTAGAGAAAGTGGACCCCGGAGCTCACCCCTCTACTTT CSARESGPRSSPLYF TRBV20-1 . TRBJ1-6 .
TGTGCCAGTAGTATAGTCACAGGGCGGGGGAACACTGAAGCTTTCTTT CASSIVTGRGNTEAFF TRBV19 . TRBJ1-1 .
TGTGCCAGCAGTCTGGACGGGAGGGCTCTCGAGCAGTACTTC CASSLDGRALEQYF TRBV12-3/TRBV12-4 . TRBJ2-7 TRBD2
TGTGCCAGCAGCGCCACAGGGTATGGCTACACCTTC CASSATGYGYTF TRBV6-2/TRBV6-3 . TRBJ1-2 .
TGTGCCACCAGCAGAGATCAGGACAGGGTTTATTCACCCCTCCACTTT CATSRDQDRVYSPLHF TRBV15 . TRBJ1-6 TRBD1
TGCAGTGCCCGGCCCCCGACCTTCTATGGCTACACCTTC CSARPPTFYGYTF TRBV20-1 . TRBJ1-2 .
TGCAGCGCCGTGACAGGGCCTGGCACTGAAGCTTTCTTT CSAVTGPGTEAFF TRBV29-1 . TRBJ1-1 TRBD1
TGCAGTGCTAGAGCTTTGACAGGGGATAATGAAAAACTGTTTTTT CSARALTGDNEKLFF TRBV20-1 . TRBJ1-4 TRBD1
TGCAGTGCTAGGGGACATTCGGATTCACCCCTCCACTTT CSARGHSDSPLHF TRBV20-1 few TRBJ1-6 .
TGTGCCAGCAGTTTAGGGACAGGGGTTGGGGAGACCCAGTACTTC CASSLGTGVGETQYF TRBV12-3/TRBV12-4 . TRBJ2-5 TRBD1
TGTGCCACCAGCAGAGGGGACAGGGACTACGAGCAGTACTTC CATSRGDRDYEQYF TRBV15 . TRBJ2-7 TRBD1
TGTGCCAGCAGCTTACCAACCCCTCGGGGGCAAGAGACCCAGTACTTC CASSLPTPRGQETQYF TRBV11-3 . TRBJ2-5 .
TGTGCCACCAGTGTTGGGGACGGCTACCAAGAGACCCAGTACTTC CATSVGDGYQETQYF TRBV24-1 . TRBJ2-5 .
TGTGCCAGCAGTTACGAGCGGGGGTCCACGGGTGCGCAGTATTTT CASSYERGSTGAQYF TRBV6-5 . TRBJ2-3 TRBD2
TGTGCCAGCAGCCTCGGAGGGGAAAGATATCAGCCCCAGCATTTT CASSLGGERYQPQHF TRBV7-2 few TRBJ1-5 .
TGTGCCAGCAGCGGGACTAGCTGGAACACCGGGGAGCTGTTTTTT CASSGTSWNTGELFF TRBV7-2 few TRBJ2-2 TRBD2
TGTGCCAGCAGCCTTGCTTTCGGTGGCACAGATACGCAGTATTTT CASSLAFGGTDTQYF TRBV7-2 . TRBJ2-3 .
TGTGCCAGCAGTGTTGGGCGGGCCCTTGTCTTT CASSVGRALVF TRBV2 . TRBJ1-1 .
TGTGCCAGCAGCTTAGGGCCAAACACCGGGGAGCTGTTTTTT CASSLGPNTGELFF TRBV11-3 . TRBJ2-2 .
TGTGCCAGCAGTTATAGAGGGGTCACCGGGGAGCTGTTTTTT CASSYRGVTGELFF TRBV6-5 few TRBJ2-2 .
TGTGCCAGCAGCTTTTGGGGGTTAGCAGATACGCAGTATTTT CASSFWGLADTQYF TRBV7-2 . TRBJ2-3 .
TGCAGTGCTCTGAATACCCAAGAGACCCAGTACTTC CSALNTQETQYF TRBV20-1 few TRBJ2-5 .
TGTGCCAGCAGCCGCGGGACAGCGGGACTAGCGATGGGGACCCAGTACTTC CASSRGTAGLAMGTQYF TRBV6-1 . TRBJ2-5 TRBD2